A selection of T cell receptor beta chains follows, all from one sample in a study of beta chain features in type 1 diabetes. The repertoire was sequenced with immunoSEQ multiplex PCR; TCRdb's copy has only in-frame clones and lacks some. There are around 300,000 clones in the sample; approximately 9.9% occur only once, and around 0.015% lies in the top ten. Sequenced material: naive CD4+ T cells from blood. These receptors were taken from a woman in her 30s in good health. The CDR3 runs from the conserved cysteine through the conserved F or W. A D gene is named only where the DNA matches it firmly. Size values are once, few and many counts, or a class for expanded clones, and some rows have none.

cdr3_nt cdr3_aa v_call d_call clone_size j_call
TGTGCCAGCAGCCCCCGGGAGGAGTTGGGCTATGGCTACACCTTC CASSPREELGYGYTF TRBV11-1 . . TRBJ1-2
TGTGCCAGCAGCACAGGAGGACTAGCCTACAATGAGCAGTTCTTC CASSTGGLAYNEQFF TRBV28 TRBD2 few TRBJ2-1
TGTGCCACATACCCACAGGGGGCCTCTGAAGCTTTCTTT CATYPQGASEAFF TRBV19 TRBD1 . TRBJ1-1
TGTGCCAGCAGTCTACAGGAAGGCGAGACCCAGTACTTC CASSLQEGETQYF TRBV6-5 . . TRBJ2-5
TGTGCCAGCAGTTACGGGATCTTTCGGGAGTTCAATGAGCAGTTCTTC CASSYGIFREFNEQFF TRBV6-6 . . TRBJ2-1
TGTGCCAGCAGCAAGACAACTAGCGATCCCACAGATACGCAGTATTTT CASSKTTSDPTDTQYF TRBV13 TRBD2 few TRBJ2-3
TGTGCCACCAGCAGGACAGGGGTGGGCTCCTACAATGAGCAGTTCTTC CATSRTGVGSYNEQFF TRBV15 TRBD1 few TRBJ2-1
TGTGCCAGTACCCTCCAGGGTAGCGGTGTCTACGAGCAGTACTTC CASTLQGSGVYEQYF TRBV19 . few TRBJ2-7
TGTGCCAGCAGCCGAGGTAGTTCCTACGAGCAGTACTTC CASSRGSSYEQYF TRBV14 . . TRBJ2-7
TGTGCCAGCAGCTGGGGGCTAGGAGCGGGAGGTGAAAGCTCCTACGAGCAGTACTTC CASSWGLGAGGESSYEQYF TRBV7-2 TRBD2 . TRBJ2-7
TGTGCCAGCAGACAGGGACTAGTTGCCTACAATGAGCAGTTCTTC CASRQGLVAYNEQFF TRBV7-2 TRBD2 . TRBJ2-1
TGCAGCGTTGCCCCCCAGGGACAGGGGCGCCGGACTGAAGCTTTCTTT CSVAPQGQGRRTEAFF TRBV29-1 TRBD1 . TRBJ1-1
TGTGCCAGCAGTCACTCGGCGACAGGGGTAAACACTGAAGCTTTCTTT CASSHSATGVNTEAFF TRBV6-4 TRBD1 few TRBJ1-1
TGTGCCAGCAGCACGCGGGGGGCCGGGGGCACAGATACGCAGTATTTT CASSTRGAGGTDTQYF TRBV7-2 TRBD2 . TRBJ2-3
TGTGCCAGCAGCTTCCCGATCGGACAGATAACGATCGGGGAGCTGTTTTTT CASSFPIGQITIGELFF TRBV11-2 . . TRBJ2-2
TGCAGCGCCATGACAGCTAATGAAAAACTGTTTTTT CSAMTANEKLFF TRBV29-1 . . TRBJ1-4
TGTGCCAGCAGCGTTAGCGAGGGTGAGCAGTTCTTC CASSVSEGEQFF TRBV9 . . TRBJ2-1